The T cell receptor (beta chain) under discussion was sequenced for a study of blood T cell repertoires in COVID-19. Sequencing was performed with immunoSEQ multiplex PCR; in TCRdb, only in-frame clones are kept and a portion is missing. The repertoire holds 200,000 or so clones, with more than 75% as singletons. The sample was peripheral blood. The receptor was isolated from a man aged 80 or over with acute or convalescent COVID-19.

The chain's CDR3 is CASSPMGQWSYNEQFF. CDR3 DNA: TGTGCCAGCAGCCCGATGGGACAGTGGTCCTACAATGAGCAGTTCTTC. V is TRBV7-3 and J is TRBJ2-1, with 7 bases lining up with TRBD1. Germline V CDR1 and CDR2: SGHTA, FQGTGA. J lost 1 base, V lost 5 bases, and 8 bases had no gene match. The CDR3 sequence is 16 residues long.